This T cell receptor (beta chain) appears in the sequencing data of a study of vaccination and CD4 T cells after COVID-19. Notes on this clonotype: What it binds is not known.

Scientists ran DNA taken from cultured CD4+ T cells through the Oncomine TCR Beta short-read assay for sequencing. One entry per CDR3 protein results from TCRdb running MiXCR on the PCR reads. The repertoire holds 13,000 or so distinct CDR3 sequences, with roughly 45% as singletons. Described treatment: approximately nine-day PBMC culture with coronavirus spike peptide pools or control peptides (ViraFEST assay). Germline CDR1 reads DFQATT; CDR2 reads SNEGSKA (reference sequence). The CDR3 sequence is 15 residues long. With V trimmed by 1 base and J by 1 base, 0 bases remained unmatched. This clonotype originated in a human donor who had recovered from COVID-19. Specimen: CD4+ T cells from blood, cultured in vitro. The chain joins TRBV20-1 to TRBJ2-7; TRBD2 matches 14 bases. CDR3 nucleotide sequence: TGCAGTGCTAGAGGACTAGCGGGGGGGTCCTACGAGCAGTACTTC. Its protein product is CSARGLAGGSYEQYF.